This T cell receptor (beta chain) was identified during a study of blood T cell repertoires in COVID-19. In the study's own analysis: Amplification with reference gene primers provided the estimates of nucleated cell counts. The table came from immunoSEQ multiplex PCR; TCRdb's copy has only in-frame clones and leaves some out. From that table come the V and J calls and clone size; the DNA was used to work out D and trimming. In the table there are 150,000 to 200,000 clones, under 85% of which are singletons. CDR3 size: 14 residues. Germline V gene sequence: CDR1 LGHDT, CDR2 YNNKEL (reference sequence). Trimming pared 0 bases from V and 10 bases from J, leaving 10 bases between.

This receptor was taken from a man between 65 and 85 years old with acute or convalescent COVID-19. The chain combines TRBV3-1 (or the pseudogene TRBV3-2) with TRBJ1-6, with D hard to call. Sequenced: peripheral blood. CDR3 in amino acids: CASSQDVGGSPLHF. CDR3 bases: TGTGCCAGCAGCCAAGATGTGGGCGGGTCACCCCTCCACTTT.